Following are 22 T cell receptor beta chains from one sample sequenced in a study of control samples from healthy donors and cancer patients. Only in-frame clones appear in the TCRdb table, and some are missing; sequencing was by immunoSEQ multiplex PCR. The table has more than 65,000 clones, about four fifths seen once. Sequencing was performed on blood. These receptors all come from a man between 45 and 60 years old in good health.

This chain uses TRBV6-6 with TRBJ1-5; 8 nucleotides match TRBD1. V dropped 0 bases and J dropped 10; count of bases not matched to a gene: 8. The length of the CDR3 is 15 residues. Germline CDR1 and CDR2: MNHNY and SVGAGI (reference sequence). In DNA, the CDR3 is TGTGCCAGCAGTTACTCCGGACAGGGCGCGAGACCCCAGCATTTT. It translates to CASSYSGQGARPQHF.

The chain links TRBV3-1 (or the pseudogene TRBV3-2) to TRBJ1-1; no clear D gene. The CDR3 extends over 14 amino acids. Trimming pared 1 base from V and 1 base from J, leaving 7 bases between. Germline CDR1 LGHDT, CDR2 YNNKEL (reference sequence). The DNA of the CDR3 is TGTGCCAGCAGCCAAGTAGGAGGGAACACTGAAGCTTTCTTT. Protein sequence: CASSQVGGNTEAFF.

The chain links TRBV19 to TRBJ1-1; D gene unclear. Germline V gives CDR1 LNHDA, CDR2 SQIVND (reference sequence). The CDR3 consists of 14 residues. Between the trimmed V and J ends, which lost 7 bases and 1 base, there was a span of 13 bases. CDR3 bases: TGTGCCAGTATGGTGTATCGGGGGAACACTGAAGCTTTCTTT. It translates to CASMVYRGNTEAFF.

The chain employs TRBV7-9 and TRBJ2-5, with D perhaps matching TRBD1 (6 bases). V was shortened by 5 bases and J by 4 bases, with 17 bases between the two germline ends. The germline V gene encodes CDR1 SEHNR and CDR2 FQNEAQ (reference sequence). The CDR3 is 15 amino acids. The CDR3 DNA reads as TGTGCCAGCAGCCCCACCCGGACAGCTCTAGAGACCCAGTACTTC. Encoded protein: CASSPTRTALETQYF.

The chain recombines TRBV6-5 with TRBJ2-2, with 12 bases fitting TRBD2. Trimming cost V 7 bases and J 6 bases; bases outside gene matches: 6. The CDR3 totals 15 residues. Germline V gene sequence: CDR1 MNHEY, CDR2 SVGAGI. CDR3 in DNA: TGTGCCAGCACCGTGACTAGCGGGAGTTCCGGGGAGCTGTTTTTT. Protein: CASTVTSGSSGELFF.

The V call is TRBV4-1, the J call TRBJ1-5; weak D call: TRBD1 (6 bases). This CDR3 comprises 17 residues. Trimming took off 3 bases at V and 5 bases at J, with 20 bases between the two ends. CDR1 MGHRA and CDR2 YSYEKL come from the germline V gene. CDR3 nucleotides: TGCGCCAGCAGCCAGGGGGGCAGGGGAAAGGTTCATCAGCCCCAGCATTTT. Encoded protein: CASSQGGRGKVHQPQHF.

The chain uses TRBV24-1 and TRBJ2-1; TRBD2 aligns across 10 bases. From germline, CDR1 is KGHDR and CDR2 SFDVKD. The CDR3 is 18 residues long. The ends lost 3 bases at V and 0 bases at J; junction bases unmatched: 7. CDR3 in amino acids: CATSDVAGGPSSYNEQFF. The DNA of the CDR3 is TGTGCCACCAGTGATGTAGCGGGAGGCCCGAGCTCCTACAATGAGCAGTTCTTC.

This chain links TRBV27 with TRBJ2-2; D is unclear. CDR1 is MNHEY and CDR2 is SMNVEV in the germline V gene (reference sequence). V dropped 5 bases and J dropped 0 bases, with 10 bases sitting between them. CDR3 size: 15 residues. The CDR3 nucleotides read TGTGCCAGCAGTCGGAAAATCGCGAACACCGGGGAGCTGTTTTTT. Translated: CASSRKIANTGELFF.

The chain combines TRBV3-1 (or the pseudogene TRBV3-2) with TRBJ2-3, with 8 positions matching TRBD2. The length of the CDR3 is 17 residues. The germline CDR1 and CDR2 sequences are LGHDT and YNNKEL (reference sequence). J lost 3 bases, V lost 3 bases, and 11 bases had no gene match. The chain's CDR3 is CASSQAKRERGTDTQYF. CDR3 nucleotide sequence: TGTGCCAGCAGCCAGGCCAAGCGGGAGCGGGGGACAGATACGCAGTATTTT.

The V and J genes are TRBV10-2 and TRBJ1-5; D ambiguous. Germline V gene data show CDR1 as WSHSY and CDR2 as SAAADI. Trimming removed 5 bases at V and 0 bases at J, with 8 bases between. This CDR3 spans 14 amino acids. CDR3 amino acids: CASSLGYSNQPQHF. In nucleotides, the CDR3 is TGCGCCAGCAGTCTCGGTTATAGCAATCAGCCCCAGCATTTT.

The rearrangement joins TRBV6-1 to TRBJ1-3, with no clear D. In germline, CDR1 is MNHNS, CDR2 SASEGT. V was clipped by 1 base and J by 0 bases, with 7 bases between them. The CDR3 spans 15 residues. The CDR3 nucleotides are TGTGCCAGCAGTGAAGACTCCTACTCTGGAAACACCATATATTTT. It codes for CASSEDSYSGNTIYF.

This chain joins TRBV18 and TRBJ1-1, with D hard to call. Between the trimmed V and J ends, which lost 2 bases and 6 bases, there was a span of 13 bases. CDR1 is KGHSH, CDR2 LQKENI, per germline. The CDR3 runs 14 residues. In DNA, the CDR3 is TGTGCCAGCTCACCATCCGGGTTAAAGGCTGAAGCTTTCTTT. This translates into CASSPSGLKAEAFF.

The chain links TRBV14 to TRBJ2-2; tentatively, D is TRBD1 or TRBD2 (6 bases each). Germline V gives CDR1 SGHDN, CDR2 FVKESK. The CDR3 loop spans 14 amino acids. Between the trimmed V and J ends, which lost 7 bases and 5 bases, there was a span of 14 bases. The CDR3, as DNA: TGTGCCAGCATGGGGGGCCTGGAAACCGGGGAGCTGTTTTTT. This sequence encodes CASMGGLETGELFF.

In this sample, this clone turned up a few times. This rearrangement joins TRBV30 to TRBJ2-1, with 9 positions matching TRBD2. There are 18 residues in the CDR3. CDR1 is GTSNPN, CDR2 SVGIG, per germline (reference sequence). With 2 bases clipped from V and 4 bases from J, the junction kept 15 bases outside the gene matches. The CDR3 nucleotides are TGTGCCTGGAGTAAGGTAGCGGGAGCCTACCTAGCGTACAATGAGCAGTTCTTC. This sequence encodes CAWSKVAGAYLAYNEQFF.

The chain has TRBV2 and TRBJ2-5; 10 nucleotides line up with TRBD1. V lost 6 bases and J lost 5; bases outside the gene matches: 3. The germline CDR1 and CDR2 sequences are SNHLY and FYNNEI. The CDR3 extends over 13 amino acids. This CDR3 reads CASRPGQGETQYF. CDR3 in DNA: TGTGCCAGCAGACCGGGACAGGGGGAGACCCAGTACTTC.

The genes are TRBV9 and TRBJ1-1; D is undetermined. The CDR3 is 14 amino acids. Germline values: CDR1 SGDLS, CDR2 YYNGEE. V lost 3 bases to trimming and J lost 4 bases, with 13 bases between them. CDR3 residues: CASSAQAWGTEAFF. As DNA, the CDR3 is TGTGCCAGCAGCGCACAAGCGTGGGGCACTGAAGCTTTCTTT. The whole variable domain, remainder taken from reference TRBV9 and TRBJ1-1, is DSGVTQTPKHLITATGQRVTLRCSPRSGDLSVYWYQQSLDQGLQFLIQYYNGEERAKGNILERFSAQQFPDLHSELNLSSLELGDSALYFCASSAQAWGTEAFFGQGTRLTVV.

This sequence joins TRBV3-1 (or the pseudogene TRBV3-2) and TRBJ1-2; D is perhaps TRBD1 (5 bases). Trimming took 4 bases from V and 6 from J, leaving 15 bases between them. This CDR3 is 14 amino acids long. CDR1 LGHDT and CDR2 YNNKEL come from the germline V gene (reference sequence). CDR3 protein: CASSPRAGADGYTF. In nucleotides, the CDR3 is TGTGCCAGCAGCCCCCGGGCCGGGGCGGATGGCTACACCTTC.

This rearrangement joins TRBV5-1 to TRBJ1-2, with 8 bases fitting TRBD1. Germline loops: CDR1 SGHRS, CDR2 YFSETQ. V lost 7 bases, J lost 1 base, and 15 bases stayed unmatched. This CDR3 is built from 17 residues. The chain's CDR3 is CASSLKGTGVNNYGYTF. DNA of the CDR3: TGCGCCAGCTCACTCAAGGGGACAGGAGTGAATAACTATGGCTACACCTTC.

V usage is TRBV19 and J usage is TRBJ2-2; D gene ambiguous. Germline CDR1 is LNHDA and CDR2 is SQIVND (reference sequence). V was trimmed by 1 base and J by 2 bases, leaving 5 bases between them. The length of the CDR3 is 14 residues. For the CDR3, the DNA is TGTGCCAGTAGTATAGCAGGAAACACCGGGGAGCTGTTTTTT. Amino acid sequence: CASSIAGNTGELFF.

The V gene is TRBV12-3 or TRBV12-4, the J gene TRBJ2-7, with TRBD1 matching 7 bases. The CDR3 contains 13 residues. The trim removed 3 bases at V and 2 bases at J, leaving 1 base unmatched. CDR3 in amino acids: CASSLGQTYEQYF. The CDR3 coding sequence is TGTGCCAGCAGTTTGGGACAGACCTACGAGCAGTACTTC.

A few counts support this clone. The chain recombines TRBV4-2 with TRBJ2-7, with TRBD1 matching 7 bases. Germline V CDR1 and CDR2: LGHNA, YNFKEQ. This CDR3 has 14 amino acids. The trim removed 1 base at V and 5 bases at J, leaving 5 bases unmatched. The CDR3 bases are TGTGCCAGCAGCCAAGTAGGGGGCAACGACGAGCAGTACTTC. Encoded protein: CASSQVGGNDEQYF.

The chain couples TRBV28 to TRBJ1-4; tentatively, D is TRBD1 (6 bases). This CDR3 is 15 amino acids long. Germline values: CDR1 MDHEN, CDR2 SYDVKM. With 8 bases removed from V and 4 bases from J, the gap between germline ends came to 17 bases. CDR3 coding DNA: TGTGCCAGCCGCTCCGGGGGCAGGGATAATGAAAAACTGTTTTTT. Protein sequence: CASRSGGRDNEKLFF. The full variable domain, completed using reference TRBV28 and TRBJ1-4, is DVKVTQSSRYLVKRTGEKVFLECVQDMDHENMFWYRQDPGLGLRLIYFSYDVKMKEKGDIPEGYSVSREKKERFSLILESASTNQTSMYLCASRSGGRDNEKLFFGSGTQLSVL.